The sequence of this TCR beta chain was determined in a study of a mutant IDH1 vaccine in newly diagnosed glioma. The overall study: Weeks 1, 3, 5, 7, 11, 15, 19 and 23 were when patients received their eight vaccinations. Study-level findings and limits: Variations in leading peripheral T cell clonotypes appeared to have no connection with pseudoprogression.

Indicated time point: week 23, last vaccination. Each dose delivered 300 ug of mutant IDH1 20-mer peptide subcutaneously with imiquimod. TCRdb's copy holds only in-frame clones and misses some; the assay was immunoSEQ multiplex PCR. Among just over 80,000 clones listed, over 75% were seen once. On this clone: Its specificity is unknown.

This CDR3 comprises 16 residues. From germline, CDR1 is MDHEN and CDR2 SYDVKM. Trimming shortened V by 1 base and J by 2 bases, and 14 bases separated the two germline ends. The chain couples TRBV28 to TRBJ1-2; no reliable D call. The specimen comprised PBMCs, sampled from a glioma patient whose treatment included an IDH1 peptide vaccine. The TCR sequence derives from a man aged 25 to 40 with glioma. Some clones in this sample may be carry-over from other donors' samples. The CDR3 nucleotides are TGTGCCAGCAGTTTATCTTTGGACGGTGTGAACTATGGCTACACCTTC. This gives the protein CASSLSLDGVNYGYTF.